The 15 T cell receptor beta chains presented below share a single source sample, sequenced in a study of neoadjuvant nivolumab and ipilimumab in lung cancer. Sequencing was performed with immunoSEQ multiplex PCR; in TCRdb, only in-frame clones are kept and a portion is missing. The profile shows fewer than 4,500 clones, 77% of them singletons. The sample here was adjacent normal lung tissue, taken after neoadjuvant nivolumab, alone or with ipilimumab, at or shortly before surgery. These receptors were taken from an adult with non-small cell lung cancer.

The V gene is TRBV7-8, the J gene TRBJ2-3; 7 bases map to TRBD2. The CDR3 has 15 residues. V lost 4 bases and J lost 3; bases outside the gene matches: 7. Germline V gene data show CDR1 as SGHVS and CDR2 as FQNEAQ. CDR3 nucleotide sequence: TGTGCCAGCAGCTCCTGGACTAGTAGGACAGATACGCAGTATTTT. It codes for CASSSWTSRTDTQYF. Variable domain in full (rest from reference TRBV7-8 and TRBJ2-3): GAGVSQSPRYKVAKRGQDVALRCDPISGHVSLFWYQQALGQGPEFLTYFQNEAQLDKSGLPSDRFFAERPEGSVSTLKIQRTQQEDSAVYLCASSSWTSRTDTQYFGPGTRLTVL.

This clone was detected only once. The rearrangement uses TRBV9 and TRBJ2-7, with TRBD1 identical over 10 bases. This CDR3 contains 16 residues. The ends lost 4 bases at V and 3 bases at J; junction bases unmatched: 10. CDR1 and CDR2 (germline): SGDLS, YYNGEE. CDR3 loop: CASSLGQGGYGYEQYF. CDR3 in DNA: TGTGCCAGCAGCCTAGGACAGGGGGGATACGGCTACGAGCAGTACTTC.

The chain employs TRBV7-2 and TRBJ1-6; possible D gene TRBD1, 5 bases. The CDR3 contains 14 residues. Germline V gene sequence: CDR1 SGHTA, CDR2 FQGNSA. The ends were cut back, 5 bases at V and 7 bases at J, with 12 bases in the middle. The CDR3 reads CASSLEGANSPLHF. DNA for the CDR3: TGTGCCAGCAGCCTGGAAGGGGCCAATTCACCCCTCCACTTT.

This clone turned up a few times. The V call is TRBV14, the J call TRBJ1-1; 8 nucleotides match TRBD1. V was pared by 3 bases and J by 1 base, with 4 bases of the junction left unmatched. The CDR3 spans 15 residues. Germline lookup yields CDR1 SGHDN and CDR2 FVKESK. CDR3 region: CASSHRTGWNTEAFF. DNA of the CDR3: TGTGCCAGCAGCCATAGGACAGGGTGGAACACTGAAGCTTTCTTT.

The chain joins TRBV7-2 to TRBJ1-1; D unresolved. V was clipped by 4 bases and J by 5 bases, with 11 bases between them. The CDR3 loop spans 13 amino acids. Germline CDR1 and CDR2: SGHTA and FQGNSA. As DNA, the CDR3 is TGTGCCAGCAGCTCGTGGGTAGGGACTGAAGCTTTCTTT. Translating gives CASSSWVGTEAFF.

V usage is TRBV29-1 and J usage is TRBJ2-1; D is possibly TRBD1 (6 bases). The CDR3 loop spans 13 amino acids. Trimming cost V 2 bases and J 4 bases, with 9 bases left between them. CDR1 is SQVTM, CDR2 ANQGSEA, per germline. CDR3 loop: CSVEQGRYNEQFF. CDR3 sequence (DNA): TGCAGCGTTGAACAGGGGAGATACAATGAGCAGTTCTTC.

The genes are TRBV10-2 and TRBJ1-2, with D tentatively TRBD1 (5 bases). Trimming took 8 bases from V and 4 from J, leaving 11 bases between them. This CDR3 is 12 amino acids long. Germline CDR1 and CDR2: WSHSY and SAAADI. The DNA of the CDR3 is TGCGCCAGCTCCGGGACCGTCTATGGCTACACCTTC. Protein: CASSGTVYGYTF.

V gene TRBV6-1 combines with J gene TRBJ1-4; the match to TRBD1 covers 8 bases. With 8 bases clipped from V and 8 bases from J, the junction kept 10 bases outside the gene matches. The germline V gene encodes CDR1 MNHNS and CDR2 SASEGT. The CDR3 has 14 residues. The CDR3: CASDRGQVGEKLFF. In DNA form, the CDR3 reads TGTGCCAGCGATAGGGGACAGGTCGGCGAAAAACTGTTTTTT.

The chain combines TRBV6-4 with TRBJ2-2, with a tentative D call TRBD1 (5 bases). Germline assignment: CDR1 MRHNA and CDR2 SNTAGT. Deletions cut 3 bases from V and 6 bases from J, with 8 bases between. CDR3 length: 13 amino acids. The CDR3 reads CASSEQAAGELFF. The CDR3 DNA is TGTGCCAGCAGTGAACAGGCGGCCGGGGAGCTGTTTTTT.

This chain joins TRBV5-1 and TRBJ1-5; D is possibly TRBD1 (5 bases). The CDR3 runs 17 residues. With 0 bases removed from V and 3 bases from J, the gap between germline ends came to 16 bases. Germline CDR1 SGHRS, CDR2 YFSETQ. The CDR3 DNA reads as TGCGCCAGCAGCTTGGGACCTACGGGGGAGTCCAATCAGCCCCAGCATTTT. It is translated as CASSLGPTGESNQPQHF.

This sequence joins TRBV6-1 and TRBJ1-2, with TRBD1 matching over 11 bases. V dropped 7 bases and J dropped 4; count of bases not matched to a gene: 5. The germline V gene encodes CDR1 MNHNS and CDR2 SASEGT. There are 14 residues in the CDR3. The chain's CDR3 is CASTRDRGIYGYTF. CDR3 nucleotides: TGTGCCAGCACAAGGGACAGGGGGATCTATGGCTACACCTTC.

The CDR3 loop is CASSGGTPSYNEQFF. The CDR3 DNA reads as TGCGCCAGCAGTGGGGGGACACCCTCCTACAATGAGCAGTTCTTC. The chain has TRBV10-2 and TRBJ2-1; a weak D match, TRBD1 (6 bases). V lost 4 bases, J lost 0 bases, and 10 bases lay in between. Germline CDR1 is WSHSY and CDR2 is SAAADI. The CDR3 runs to 15 residues.

V gene TRBV10-3 combines with J gene TRBJ1-6; D is ambiguous. The CDR3 length is 12 residues. Between the trimmed V and J ends, which lost 3 bases and 10 bases, there was a span of 7 bases. Per germline, CDR1 ENHRY and CDR2 SYGVKD. The CDR3, as DNA: TGTGCCATCAGTGACTACGGCTCACCCCTCCACTTT. This codes for CAISDYGSPLHF.

This clone was found a few times. V gene TRBV4-3 combines with J gene TRBJ1-1; D is ambiguous. V shed 1 base and J shed 1 base, with 10 bases lying between them. Germline V gives CDR1 LGHNA, CDR2 YSLEER. CDR3 length: 15 amino acids. CDR3 protein: CASSQGSAGNTEAFF. DNA for the CDR3: TGCGCCAGCAGCCAAGGGTCTGCGGGGAACACTGAAGCTTTCTTT.

This clone was detected only a few times. The rearrangement joins TRBV5-1 to TRBJ2-1; 7 bases are a match to TRBD2. The V and J ends lost 3 bases and 6 bases, in that order; junction bases with no gene match: 12. Germline V gives CDR1 SGHRS, CDR2 YFSETQ. The CDR3 has 16 residues. CDR3 in amino acids: CASSYEAGFSPNEQFF. CDR3 DNA sequence: TGCGCCAGCAGCTATGAAGCGGGGTTTAGTCCCAATGAGCAGTTCTTC.